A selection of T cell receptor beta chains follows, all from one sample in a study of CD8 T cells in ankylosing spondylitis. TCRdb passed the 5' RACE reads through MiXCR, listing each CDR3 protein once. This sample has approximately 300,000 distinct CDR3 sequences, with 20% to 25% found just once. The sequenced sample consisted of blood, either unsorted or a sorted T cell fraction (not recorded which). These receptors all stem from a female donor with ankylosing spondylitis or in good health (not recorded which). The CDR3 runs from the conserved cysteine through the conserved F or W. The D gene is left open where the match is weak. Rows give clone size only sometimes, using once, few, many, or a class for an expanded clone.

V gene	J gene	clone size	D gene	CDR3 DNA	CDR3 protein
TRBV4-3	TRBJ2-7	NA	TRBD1	TGCGCCAGCAGCCAGGACAGGGCCTACGAGCAGTACTTC	CASSQDRAYEQYF
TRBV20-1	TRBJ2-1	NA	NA	TGCAGTGCTCCAGGAGAGTACTCCTACAATGAGAAGTTCTTC	CSAPGEYSYNEKFF
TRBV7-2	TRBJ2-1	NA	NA	TGTGCCAGCAGCTTACGGGACTTCCGTTCCTACAATGAGCAGTTCTTC	CASSLRDFRSYNEQFF
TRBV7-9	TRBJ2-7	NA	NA	TGTGCCAGCACCAGGGACGTAAAGGGCTTCTCCTACGAGCAGTACTTC	CASTRDVKGFSYEQYF
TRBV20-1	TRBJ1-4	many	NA	TGCAGTGCTAGAGACCAAAGACGGAGTGAAAAACTGTTTTTT	CSARDQRRSEKLFF
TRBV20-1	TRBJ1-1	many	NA	TGCAGTGCTTCACCGGCCGGGGCTGAAGCTTTCTTT	CSASPAGAEAFF
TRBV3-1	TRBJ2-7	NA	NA	TGTGCCAGCAGCCTCAACAGCCACTCCTACGAGCAGTACTTC	CASSLNSHSYEQYF
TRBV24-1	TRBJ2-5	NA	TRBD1	TGTGCCACCAGTGATCGTACAGGGGGACAAGAGACCCAGTACTTC	CATSDRTGGQETQYF
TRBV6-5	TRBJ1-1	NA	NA	TGTGCCAGCAGTTACGGGCGTGGTCTTGAGGGTGAAGCTTTCTTT	CASSYGRGLEGEAFF
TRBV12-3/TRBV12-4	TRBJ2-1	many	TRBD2	TGTGCCAGCAGAAGGACTAGCGGGTACAATGAGCAGTTCTTC	CASRRTSGYNEQFF
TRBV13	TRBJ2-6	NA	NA	TGTGCCAGCAGCGGTACTCGGGCCAACGTCCTGACTTTC	CASSGTRANVLTF
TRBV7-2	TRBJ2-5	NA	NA	TGTGCCAGCAGCCGAGGGAGGAGAGAGACCCAGTACTTC	CASSRGRRETQYF
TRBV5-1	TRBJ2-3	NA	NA	TGCGCCAGCAGCTTTGGGACGTCTACTAGCACAGATACGCAGTATTTT	CASSFGTSTSTDTQYF
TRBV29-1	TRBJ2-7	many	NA	TGCAGCGTTGTAGTGGGAACTATCTACGAGCAGTACTTC	CSVVVGTIYEQYF
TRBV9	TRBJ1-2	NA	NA	TGTGCCAGCAGCCTAGGAGGCAATGAAGGGGGCTACACCTTC	CASSLGGNEGGYTF
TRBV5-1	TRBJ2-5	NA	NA	TGCGCCAGCAGCTTCGACTTTTTCAAAGAGACCCAGTACTTC	CASSFDFFKETQYF
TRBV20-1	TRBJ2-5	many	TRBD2	TGCAGTGCTTCTAGCGGGAGAAAAGAGACCCAGTACTTC	CSASSGRKETQYF
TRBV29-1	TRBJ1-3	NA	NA	TGCAGCGTTGCGGTTCGGGGTATGGAAAACACCATATATTTT	CSVAVRGMENTIYF
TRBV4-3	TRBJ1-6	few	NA	TGCGCCAGCAGCCAGAGGGTCTCCTATAATTCACCCCTCCACTTT	CASSQRVSYNSPLHF
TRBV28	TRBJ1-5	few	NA	TGTGCCAGCAGAAACTCAGGAAACAATCAGCCCCAGCATTTT	CASRNSGNNQPQHF
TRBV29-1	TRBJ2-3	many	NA	TGCAGCGTTGAGGACCCCGTCGATACGCAGTATTTT	CSVEDPVDTQYF
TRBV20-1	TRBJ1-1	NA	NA	TGCAGTGCCCGGGGAGAGGGAGGGACTGAAGCTTTCTTT	CSARGEGGTEAFF
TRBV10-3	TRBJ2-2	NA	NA	TGTGCCATCAGTAAAGCCAACACCGGGGAGCTGTTTTTT	CAISKANTGELFF
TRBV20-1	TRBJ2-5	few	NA	TGCAGTGCTAGTGGGTTCAGGGAAGAGACCCAGTACTTC	CSASGFREETQYF
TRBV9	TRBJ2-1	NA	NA	TGTGCCAAAACCCGACAGGACCATATTGCCAATGAGCAGTTCTTC	CAKTRQDHIANEQFF
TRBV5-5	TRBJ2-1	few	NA	TGTGCCAGCAGCTTACCCCGCTCCTACAATGAGCAGTTCTTC	CASSLPRSYNEQFF
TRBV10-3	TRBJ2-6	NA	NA	TGTGCCATCAGTGGGGGAGGGGCCAACGTCCTGACTTTC	CAISGGGANVLTF
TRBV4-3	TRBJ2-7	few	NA	TGCGCCAGCAGCCAGGACAGCGTGCCAGGAGTGCGGGAGCAGTACTTC	CASSQDSVPGVREQYF
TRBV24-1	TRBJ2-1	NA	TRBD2	TGTGCCACCAGTGATGTGGGGACCGCGACTAGCGGGAGGACTAGCTCCTACAATGAGCAGTTCTTC	CATSDVGTATSGRTSSYNEQFF
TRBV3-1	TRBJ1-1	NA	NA	TGTGCCAGCAGCCAAGGTTCGTCAGGGCTGCTCACTGAAGCTTTCTTT	CASSQGSSGLLTEAFF